This T cell receptor beta chain was profiled in a study of T cell responses to AZD1222 COVID-19 vaccine. Findings and limits, study-wide: A mostly white British donor set with more females was recruited, and clonal diversity was possibly underestimated.

Analysis merged second doses at about 4 or about 12 weeks. V shed 0 bases and J shed 1 base, with 8 bases lying between them. The CDR3 has 15 residues. The germline V gene has CDR1 SGHRS and CDR2 YFSETQ. This clone was observed a few times. Antigen unknown. Only in-frame clones appear in the TCRdb table, and some are missing; sequencing was by immunoSEQ multiplex PCR. The sample holds about 130,000 clones, approximately 91% seen once. This TCR derives from an adult who received the AZD1222 COVID-19 vaccine. The specimen comprised peripheral blood, sampled 28 days after the second AZD1222 dose. The rearrangement links TRBV5-1 to TRBJ1-5; no firm D call. The CDR3 DNA sequence: TGCGCCAGCAGCTTGGGGTCACCAAGCAATCAGCCCCAGCATTTT. Translated: CASSLGSPSNQPQHF.